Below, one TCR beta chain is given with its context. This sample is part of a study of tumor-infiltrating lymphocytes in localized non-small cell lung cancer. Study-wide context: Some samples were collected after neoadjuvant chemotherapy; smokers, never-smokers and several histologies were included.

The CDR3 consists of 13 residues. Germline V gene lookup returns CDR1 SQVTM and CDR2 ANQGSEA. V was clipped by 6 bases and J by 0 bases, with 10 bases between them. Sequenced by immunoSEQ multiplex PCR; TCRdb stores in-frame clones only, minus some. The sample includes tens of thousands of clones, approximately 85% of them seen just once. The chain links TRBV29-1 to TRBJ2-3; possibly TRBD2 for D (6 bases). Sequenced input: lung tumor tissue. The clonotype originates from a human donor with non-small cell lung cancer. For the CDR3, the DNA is TGCAGCGTCACTAGCATGAGCACAGATACGCAGTATTTT. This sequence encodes CSVTSMSTDTQYF.